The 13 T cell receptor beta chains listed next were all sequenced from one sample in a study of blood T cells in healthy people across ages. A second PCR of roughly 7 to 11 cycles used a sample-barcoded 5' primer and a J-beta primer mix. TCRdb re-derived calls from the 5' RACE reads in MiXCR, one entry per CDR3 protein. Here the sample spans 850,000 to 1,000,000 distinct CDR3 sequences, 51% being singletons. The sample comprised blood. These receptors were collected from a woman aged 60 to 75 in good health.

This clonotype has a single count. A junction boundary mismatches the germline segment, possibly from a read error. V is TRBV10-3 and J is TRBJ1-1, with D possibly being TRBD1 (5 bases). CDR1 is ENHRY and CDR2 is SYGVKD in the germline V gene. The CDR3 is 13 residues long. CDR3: CAVSESHGGEAFF. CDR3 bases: TGTGCCGTCAGTGAGTCCCATGGGGGTGAAGCTTTCTTT.

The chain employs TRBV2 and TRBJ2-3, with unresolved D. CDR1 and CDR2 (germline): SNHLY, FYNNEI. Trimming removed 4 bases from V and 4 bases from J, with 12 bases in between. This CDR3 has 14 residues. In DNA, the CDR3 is TGTGCCAGCAGTGTTTTACATAGGTCAGATACGCAGTATTTT. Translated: CASSVLHRSDTQYF.

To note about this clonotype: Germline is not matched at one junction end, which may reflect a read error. The DNA for the CDR3 is TGTGCCATCAGGGGCAGGGGGAGTACAGATACGCGGTATTTT. Its translation: CAIRGRGSTDTRYF. The gene calls are TRBV10-3 and TRBJ2-3; 7 nucleotides align to TRBD1. Germline V gene lookup returns CDR1 ENHRY and CDR2 SYGVKD. The CDR3 spans 14 residues.

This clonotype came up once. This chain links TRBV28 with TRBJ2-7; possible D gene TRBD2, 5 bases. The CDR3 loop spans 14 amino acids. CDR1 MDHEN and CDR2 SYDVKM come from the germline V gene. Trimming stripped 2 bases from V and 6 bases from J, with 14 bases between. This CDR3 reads CASSLPLALGEQYF. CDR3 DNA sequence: TGTGCCAGCAGTTTACCGTTAGCGTTAGGCGAGCAGTACTTC.

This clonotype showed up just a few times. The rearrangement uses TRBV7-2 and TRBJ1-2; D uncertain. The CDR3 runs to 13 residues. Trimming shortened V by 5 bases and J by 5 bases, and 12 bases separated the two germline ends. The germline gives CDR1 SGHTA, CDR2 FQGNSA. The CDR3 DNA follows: TGTGCCAGCAGCCCCGGGGTTCGATATGGCTACACCTTC. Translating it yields CASSPGVRYGYTF. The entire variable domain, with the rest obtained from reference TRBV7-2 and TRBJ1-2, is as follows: GAGVSQSPSNKVTEKGKDVELRCDPISGHTALYWYRQSLGQGLEFLIYFQGNSAPDKSGLPSDRFSAERTGGSVSTLTIQRTQQEDSAVYLCASSPGVRYGYTFGSGTRLTVV.

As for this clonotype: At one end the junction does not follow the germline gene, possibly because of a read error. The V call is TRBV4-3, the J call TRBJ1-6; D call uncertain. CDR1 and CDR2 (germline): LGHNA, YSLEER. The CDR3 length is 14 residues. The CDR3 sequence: CASSQYPRNSPLHF. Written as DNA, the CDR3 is TGCGCCAGTAGCCAGTACCCAAGGAATTCACCCCTCCACTTT.

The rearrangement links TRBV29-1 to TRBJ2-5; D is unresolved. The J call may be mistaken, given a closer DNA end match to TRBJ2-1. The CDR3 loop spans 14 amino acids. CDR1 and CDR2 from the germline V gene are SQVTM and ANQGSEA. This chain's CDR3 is CSVGVQLYQETQFF. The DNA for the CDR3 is TGCAGCGTCGGAGTACAGTTGTACCAAGAGACCCAGTTCTTC.

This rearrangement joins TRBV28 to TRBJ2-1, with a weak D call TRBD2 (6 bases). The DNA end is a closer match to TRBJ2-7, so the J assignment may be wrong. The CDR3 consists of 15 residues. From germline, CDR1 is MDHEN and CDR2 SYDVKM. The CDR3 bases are TGTGCCAGCAGCCCAACCGGAGGGTTCTACAATGAGCAGTACTTC. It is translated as CASSPTGGFYNEQYF.

The CDR3 sequence: CASSFNRGDEQYF. Written as DNA, the CDR3 is TGTGCCAGCAGTTTTAACAGGGGCGACGAGCAGTACTTC. The rearrangement uses TRBV28 and TRBJ2-7, with TRBD1 matching over 7 bases. V shed 3 bases and J 5 bases; nucleotides not matched to a gene: 4. The CDR3 contains 13 residues. Germline lookup yields CDR1 MDHEN and CDR2 SYDVKM.

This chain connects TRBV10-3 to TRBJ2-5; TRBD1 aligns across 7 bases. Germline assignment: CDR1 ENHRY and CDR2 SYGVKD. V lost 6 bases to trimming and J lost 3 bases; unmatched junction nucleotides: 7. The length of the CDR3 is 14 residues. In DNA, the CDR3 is TGTGCCATCAGCTGGACAGGAACAGAAGAGACCCAGTACTTC. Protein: CAISWTGTEETQYF.

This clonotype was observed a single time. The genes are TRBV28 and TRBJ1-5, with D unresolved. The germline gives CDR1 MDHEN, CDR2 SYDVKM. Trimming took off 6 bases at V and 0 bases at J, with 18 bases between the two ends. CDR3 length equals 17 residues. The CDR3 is CASSLIFTWNSNQPQHF. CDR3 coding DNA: TGTGCCAGCAGCCTGATATTTACCTGGAATAGCAATCAGCCCCAGCATTTT.

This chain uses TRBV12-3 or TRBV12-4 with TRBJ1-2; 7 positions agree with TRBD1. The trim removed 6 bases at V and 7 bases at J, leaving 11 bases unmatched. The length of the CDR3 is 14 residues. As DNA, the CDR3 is TGTGCCAGCAGACCAGGGGAGGCAGGGGGTGGCTACACCTTC. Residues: CASRPGEAGGGYTF.

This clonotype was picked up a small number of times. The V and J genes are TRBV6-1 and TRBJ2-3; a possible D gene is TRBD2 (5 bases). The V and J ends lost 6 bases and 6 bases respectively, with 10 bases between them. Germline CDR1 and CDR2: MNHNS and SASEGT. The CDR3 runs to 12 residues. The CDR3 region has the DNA TGTGCCAGCAGCGAGGGCGGGGATACGCAGTATTTT. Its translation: CASSEGGDTQYF.